This T cell receptor (beta chain) is drawn from a study of blood T cell repertoires in COVID-19. Study details: Sites across the United States, Italy and Spain contributed samples from acute and convalescent COVID-19. In each case, the material was cDNA or gDNA derived from T cells, B-cell-depleted T cells, or PBMCs.

In the authors' methods: Scientists estimated how many nucleated cells there were by amplifying reference gene primers. The data were produced by immunoSEQ multiplex PCR, yet TCRdb's version contains in-frame clones alone and is incomplete. The V and J calls and the clone size are those of that table, but D and trimming were determined from the DNA. Of under 150,000 clones listed, approximately 88% are singletons. The receptor comes from a man in his forties or fifties with acute or convalescent COVID-19. The source material was peripheral blood.

CDR3 in amino acids: CASSIIPTVGTGELFF. The DNA of the CDR3 is TGTGCCAGCAGTATAATCCCGACTGTGGGCACCGGGGAGCTGTTTTTT. The chain carries TRBV27 and TRBJ2-2; D is undetermined. This CDR3 has 16 amino acids. CDR1 MNHEY and CDR2 SMNVEV come from the germline V gene (reference sequence). V was shortened by 5 bases and J by 4 bases, with 17 bases between the two germline ends.